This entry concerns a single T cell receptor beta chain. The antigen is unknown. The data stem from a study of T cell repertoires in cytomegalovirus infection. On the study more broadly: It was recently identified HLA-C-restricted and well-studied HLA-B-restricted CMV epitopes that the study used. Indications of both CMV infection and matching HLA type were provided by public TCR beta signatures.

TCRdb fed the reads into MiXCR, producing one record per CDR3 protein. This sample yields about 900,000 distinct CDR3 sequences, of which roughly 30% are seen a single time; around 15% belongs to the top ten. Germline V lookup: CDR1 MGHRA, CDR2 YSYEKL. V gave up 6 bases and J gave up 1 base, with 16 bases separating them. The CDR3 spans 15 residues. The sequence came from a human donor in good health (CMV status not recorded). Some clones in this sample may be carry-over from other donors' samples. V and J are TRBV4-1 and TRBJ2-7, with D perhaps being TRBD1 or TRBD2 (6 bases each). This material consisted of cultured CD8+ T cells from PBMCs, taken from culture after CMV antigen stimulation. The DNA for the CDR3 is TGCGCCAGCAGTCTCGGGGGCACTCCGTCCTACGAGCAGTACTTC. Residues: CASSLGGTPSYEQYF.